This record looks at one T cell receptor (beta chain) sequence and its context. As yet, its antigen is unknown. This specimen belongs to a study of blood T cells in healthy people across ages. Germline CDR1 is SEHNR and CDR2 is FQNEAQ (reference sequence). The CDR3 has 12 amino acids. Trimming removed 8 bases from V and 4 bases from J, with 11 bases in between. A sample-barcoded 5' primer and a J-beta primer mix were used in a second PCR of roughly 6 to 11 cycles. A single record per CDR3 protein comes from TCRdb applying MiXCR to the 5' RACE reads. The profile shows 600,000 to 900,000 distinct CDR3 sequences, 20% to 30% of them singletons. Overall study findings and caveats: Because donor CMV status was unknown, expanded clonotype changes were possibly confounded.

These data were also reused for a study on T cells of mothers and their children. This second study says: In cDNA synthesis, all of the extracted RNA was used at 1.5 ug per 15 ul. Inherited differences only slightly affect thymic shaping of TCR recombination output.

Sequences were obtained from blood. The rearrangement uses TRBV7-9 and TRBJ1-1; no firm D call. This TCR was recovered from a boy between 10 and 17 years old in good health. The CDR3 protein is CASGRRATEAFF. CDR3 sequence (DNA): TGTGCCAGCGGGAGGCGGGCCACTGAAGCTTTCTTT. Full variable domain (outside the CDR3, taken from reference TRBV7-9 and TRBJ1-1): DTGVSQNPRHKITKRGQNVTFRCDPISEHNRLYWYRQTLGQGPEFLTYFQNEAQLEKSRLLSDRFSAERPKGSFSTLEIQRTEQGDSAMYLCASGRRATEAFFGQGTRLTVV.